The clone carrying this T cell receptor (beta chain) was recorded a few times. Antigen: not known. This CDR3 spans 15 amino acids. Between the trimmed V and J ends, which lost 5 bases and 8 bases, there was a span of 16 bases. Germline CDR1 SEHNR, CDR2 FQNEAQ (reference sequence). In each case, RNA was isolated and then reverse transcribed into cDNA as the sequencing template. The repertoire was sequenced with immunoSEQ multiplex PCR; TCRdb's copy has only in-frame clones and lacks some. The profile covers about 130,000 clones, with more than 40% appearing a single time and around 19% taken by the ten largest. These data are taken from a study of CD8+ T cells in alopecia areata. On the study more broadly: Dosing with tofacitinib proceeded for 6 to 18 months, followed by 6 months off drug.

Study conclusions and caveats: Lesional scalp displayed greater clonality than normal scalp, most notably in alopecia totalis/universalis. Alphabeta T cells residing in normal skin are also sequenced in scalp samples.

Alopecia areata patients had lesional scalp punch biopsies and peripheral blood taken from them. The sequenced sample was CD8+ T cells sorted from blood, obtained at week 0. The source of this sequence is a human donor with alopecia areata. The genes are TRBV7-9 and TRBJ1-6; D possibly corresponds to TRBD1 (6 bases). In DNA, the CDR3 is TGTGCCAGCAGCACTACAGGGCCGGGAGATTCACCCCTCCACTTT. Translating it yields CASSTTGPGDSPLHF.